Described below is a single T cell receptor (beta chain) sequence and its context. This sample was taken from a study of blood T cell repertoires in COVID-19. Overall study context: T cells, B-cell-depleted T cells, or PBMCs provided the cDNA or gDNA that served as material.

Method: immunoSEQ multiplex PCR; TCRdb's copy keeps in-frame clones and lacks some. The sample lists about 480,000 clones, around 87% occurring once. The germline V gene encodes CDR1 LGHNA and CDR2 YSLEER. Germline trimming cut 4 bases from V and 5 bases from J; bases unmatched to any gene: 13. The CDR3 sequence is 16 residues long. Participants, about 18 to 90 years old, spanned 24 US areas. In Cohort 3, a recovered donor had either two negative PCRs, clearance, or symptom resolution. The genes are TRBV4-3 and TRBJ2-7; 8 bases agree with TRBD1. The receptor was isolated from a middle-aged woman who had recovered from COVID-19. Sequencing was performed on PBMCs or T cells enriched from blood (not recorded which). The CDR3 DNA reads TGCGCCAGCAGCCCAGCTTCGGGACAGGACACTAACGAGCAGTACTTC. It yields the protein CASSPASGQDTNEQYF.